A single sample is the source of the 20 T cell receptor beta chains below, sequenced in a study of blood T cell repertoires in COVID-19. Sequencing used immunoSEQ multiplex PCR; TCRdb keeps in-frame clones, though not all of them. This table has 100,000 to 150,000 clones, around 81% appearing once. Sequenced input: peripheral blood. The receptors come from a woman in her 50s with acute or convalescent COVID-19.

V and J are TRBV6-4 and TRBJ2-2, with 8 bases matching TRBD1. The germline CDR1 and CDR2 sequences are MRHNA and SNTAGT. CDR3 size: 17 residues. Germline trimming cut 11 bases from V and 3 bases from J; bases unmatched to any gene: 17. The CDR3 DNA reads as TGTGCCGACAATTTACAAGACAGGGGTGAAGACACCGGGGAGCTGTTTTTT. The encoded protein is CADNLQDRGEDTGELFF.

V and J are TRBV18 and TRBJ1-3, with D tentatively TRBD1 (6 bases). The CDR3 has 16 amino acids. The germline V and J ends were trimmed by 6 bases and 0 bases, with 15 bases remaining between them. The germline gives CDR1 KGHSH, CDR2 LQKENI. In DNA form, the CDR3 reads TGTGCCAGCTCGCCAACACAGGACAGCTCTGGAAACACCATATATTTT. Translated, it gives CASSPTQDSSGNTIYF.

The chain couples TRBV19 to TRBJ2-1; 8 positions match TRBD2. With V trimmed by 5 bases and J by 5 bases, 8 bases remained unmatched. CDR1 is LNHDA and CDR2 is SQIVND in the germline V gene (reference sequence). CDR3 length: 15 amino acids. This chain's CDR3 is CASSLAQRGNNEQFF. The CDR3 coding sequence is TGTGCCAGTAGTCTTGCCCAGCGGGGGAACAATGAGCAGTTCTTC.

This clone has just a few counts. This sequence joins TRBV10-3 and TRBJ2-7, with 7 bases aligning to TRBD1. CDR1 is ENHRY and CDR2 is SYGVKD in the germline V gene. The V gene end was trimmed by 5 bases and the J gene end by 1 base; junction bases not matched to a gene: 8. CDR3 length: 15 residues. CDR3 sequence reads: CAISSPGQTSYEQYF. The CDR3 bases are TGTGCCATCAGTTCGCCGGGACAGACGTCCTACGAGCAGTACTTC.

The chain is built from TRBV10-2 and TRBJ1-2; D not resolved. With 2 bases removed from V and 1 base from J, the gap between germline ends came to 5 bases. Germline CDR1 WSHSY, CDR2 SAAADI. CDR3 length: 13 amino acids. This CDR3 is CASSEPDNYGYTF. The CDR3 DNA reads as TGCGCCAGCAGTGAGCCAGATAACTATGGCTACACCTTC.

J is TRBJ2-3 and V is TRBV15; 10 bases fit TRBD2. The germline V gene has CDR1 LNHNV and CDR2 YYDKDF (reference sequence). This CDR3 contains 16 residues. J gave up 1 base and V 1 base, and 2 bases lay outside the gene matches. The CDR3 DNA reads TGTGCCACCAGCAGAGGAGGACTAGCGGGCACAGATACGCAGTATTTT. Translating it yields CATSRGGLAGTDTQYF.

V gene TRBV5-1 combines with J gene TRBJ1-6; perhaps TRBD1 as D (6 bases). Looked up from germline, CDR1 is SGHRS and CDR2 is YFSETQ. The CDR3 spans 14 residues. V was cut by 3 bases and J by 7 bases, with 11 bases left in between. CDR3 in DNA: TGCGCCAGCAGCTCGGAACAGGGAAATTCACCCCTCCACTTT. Residues: CASSSEQGNSPLHF.

The chain joins TRBV14 to TRBJ1-1, with a tentative D call TRBD1 (6 bases). V shed 3 bases and J shed 7 bases, with 9 bases lying between them. CDR1 is SGHDN, CDR2 FVKESK, per germline. CDR3 length: 12 residues. The CDR3: CASSQLDSEAFF. CDR3 bases: TGTGCCAGCAGCCAGTTGGACAGTGAAGCTTTCTTT.

The chain combines TRBV9 with TRBJ2-7; 11 bases fit TRBD2. V shed 3 bases and J 2 bases; nucleotides not matched to a gene: 7. The CDR3 totals 16 residues. The germline gives CDR1 SGDLS, CDR2 YYNGEE. The CDR3 nucleotides read TGTGCCAGCAGCGAAGGGATGGGACTAGCGGCCTACGAGCAGTACTTC. Its protein is CASSEGMGLAAYEQYF.

Here the CDR3 reads CASSERGNTGELFF. CDR3 DNA sequence: TGTGCCAGCAGTGAGCGGGGGAACACCGGGGAGCTGTTTTTT. The chain carries TRBV6-1 and TRBJ2-2; tentative D call: TRBD2 (6 bases). This CDR3 has 14 amino acids. Germline CDR1 and CDR2: MNHNS and SASEGT. V lost 3 bases to trimming and J lost 1 base, with 6 bases between them.

With regard to this clone: Relative to the germline gene, one junction end is altered; a read error may explain this. V and J are TRBV7-7 and TRBJ2-5; tentatively, D is TRBD2 (5 bases). The CDR3 length is 14 residues. Germline values: CDR1 SSHAT, CDR2 FNYEAQ (reference sequence). This CDR3 reads CASSLAGEGKTQYF. CDR3 sequence (DNA): TGTGCTAGCAGCTTAGCTGGAGAGGGAAAGACCCAGTACTTC.

The chain uses TRBV6-1 and TRBJ1-1; D is ambiguous. CDR1 is MNHNS, CDR2 SASEGT, per germline. The ends were cut back, 1 base at V and 3 bases at J, with 6 bases in the middle. This CDR3 is built from 13 residues. The CDR3 sequence is CASSEGQYTEAFF. CDR3 DNA sequence: TGTGCCAGCAGTGAAGGCCAGTACACTGAAGCTTTCTTT.

V usage is TRBV21-1 and J usage is TRBJ2-5; TRBD1 reflects the table's D call only, with no check against the DNA. TRBV21-1 is an annotated pseudogene. CDR3 length: 10 residues. The CDR3 reads CASPQETQYF. CDR3 coding DNA: TGTGCCAGCCCACAAGAGACCCAGTACTTC.

The gene calls are TRBV6-1 and TRBJ1-1, with D perhaps matching TRBD1 (5 bases). Germline CDR1 is MNHNS and CDR2 is SASEGT. V shed 1 base and J shed 1 base, with 10 bases lying between them. The CDR3 is 15 residues long. The CDR3 sequence is CASSEVFTGNTEAFF. The CDR3 nucleotides read TGTGCCAGCAGTGAAGTATTTACAGGGAACACTGAAGCTTTCTTT.

The chain is built from TRBV6-5 and TRBJ1-5; D is uncertain. Trimming pared 2 bases from V and 0 bases from J, leaving 8 bases between. The CDR3 contains 15 residues. Germline-derived CDR1 and CDR2 are MNHEY and SVGAGI. CDR3 DNA sequence: TGTGCCAGCAGTTACGGAGGGAATAGCAATCAGCCCCAGCATTTT. It is translated as CASSYGGNSNQPQHF.

The genes are TRBV5-8 and TRBJ1-1; D not certain. The V and J ends lost 3 bases and 1 base respectively, with 7 bases between them. The CDR3 loop spans 13 amino acids. Germline V gene data show CDR1 as SGHTS and CDR2 as YDEGEE. This CDR3 reads CASSSKRNTEAFF. The CDR3 DNA sequence: TGTGCCAGCAGCTCTAAGAGGAACACTGAAGCTTTCTTT.

V usage is TRBV5-1 and J usage is TRBJ2-5; 7 nucleotides match TRBD1. V shed 4 bases, J shed 1 base, and the junction held 4 bases outside the gene matches. The CDR3 covers 14 residues. The germline CDR1 and CDR2 sequences are SGHRS and YFSETQ. CDR3 coding DNA: TGCGCCAGCAGCCAACGGGACAGCCAAGAGACCCAGTACTTC. Amino acid sequence: CASSQRDSQETQYF.

About this clone: Different DNA sequences within this sample yield the same CDR3. The V gene is TRBV18, the J gene TRBJ1-1; D gene ambiguous. Trimming cost V 3 bases and J 3 bases, with 8 bases left between them. From germline, CDR1 is KGHSH and CDR2 LQKENI. The CDR3 has 13 amino acids. The CDR3 region is CASSPAGYTEAFF. The CDR3 nucleotides are TGTGCCAGCTCACCCGCGGGGTACACTGAAGCTTTCTTT. The complete variable domain, with remaining parts taken from reference TRBV18 and TRBJ1-1, reads NAGVMQNPRHLVRRRGQEARLRCSPMKGHSHVYWYRQLPEEGLKFMVYLQKENIIDESGMPKERFSAEFPKEGPSILRIQQVVRGDSAAYFCASSPAGYTEAFFGQGTRLTVV.

The chain carries TRBV6-1 and TRBJ1-2; D is possibly TRBD1 (6 bases). CDR1 and CDR2 (germline): MNHNS, SASEGT. V lost 3 bases, J lost 4 bases, and 9 bases lay in between. The CDR3 consists of 13 residues. The CDR3 reads CASSDQGSYGYTF. The CDR3 region has the DNA TGTGCCAGCAGTGACCAGGGGTCCTATGGCTACACCTTC.

The chain uses TRBV7-9 and TRBJ1-2; 12 bases map to TRBD1. The germline V gene has CDR1 SEHNR and CDR2 FQNEAQ (reference sequence). CDR3 length: 14 amino acids. Trimming took 8 bases from V and 8 from J; bases not matched to a gene: 9. CDR3 DNA sequence: TGTGCCAGCGGGGGGACAGGGGGCGCTTCCGGCTACACCTTC. Translating it yields CASGGTGGASGYTF.